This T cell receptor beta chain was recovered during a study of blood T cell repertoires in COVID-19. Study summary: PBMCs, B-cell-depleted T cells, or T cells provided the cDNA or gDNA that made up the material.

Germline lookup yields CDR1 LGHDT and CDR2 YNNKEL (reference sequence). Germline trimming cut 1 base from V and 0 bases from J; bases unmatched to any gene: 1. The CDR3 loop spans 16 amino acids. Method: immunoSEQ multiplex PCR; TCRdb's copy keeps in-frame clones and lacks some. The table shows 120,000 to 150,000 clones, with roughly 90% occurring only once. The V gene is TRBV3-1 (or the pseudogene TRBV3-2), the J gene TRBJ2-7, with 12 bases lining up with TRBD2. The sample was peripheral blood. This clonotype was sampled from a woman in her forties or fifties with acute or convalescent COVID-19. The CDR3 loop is CASSQGLAGDSYEQYF. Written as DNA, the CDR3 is TGTGCCAGCAGCCAAGGACTAGCGGGGGACTCCTACGAGCAGTACTTC.